This T cell receptor (beta chain) emerged from a study of T cell repertoires in cytomegalovirus infection. Across the whole study: Public TCR beta signatures indicated both CMV infection and matching HLA type. Study-wide results and caveats: CMV-specific TCR beta clonotypes restricted by HLA-C dominated the ex vivo response.

This clonotype was counted many times. Its antigen is unknown. CDR1 and CDR2 from the germline V gene are MDHEN and SYDVKM. V was shortened by 3 bases and J by 1 base, with 9 bases between the two germline ends. The CDR3 length is 14 residues. MiXCR, run by TCRdb on the reads, gives a single entry per CDR3 protein. This sample has fewer than 700,000 distinct CDR3 sequences, with roughly 26% found just once. This clonotype originated in a human donor in good health (CMV status not recorded). Some clones in this sample may be carry-over from other donors' samples. The chain is built from TRBV28 and TRBJ1-1, with TRBD1 as a possible D gene (5 bases). The sample consisted of CD8+ T cells from PBMCs. CDR3 sequence (DNA): TGTGCCAGCAGTTTCCGGGGGGAGAACACTGAAGCTTTCTTT. This sequence encodes CASSFRGENTEAFF.